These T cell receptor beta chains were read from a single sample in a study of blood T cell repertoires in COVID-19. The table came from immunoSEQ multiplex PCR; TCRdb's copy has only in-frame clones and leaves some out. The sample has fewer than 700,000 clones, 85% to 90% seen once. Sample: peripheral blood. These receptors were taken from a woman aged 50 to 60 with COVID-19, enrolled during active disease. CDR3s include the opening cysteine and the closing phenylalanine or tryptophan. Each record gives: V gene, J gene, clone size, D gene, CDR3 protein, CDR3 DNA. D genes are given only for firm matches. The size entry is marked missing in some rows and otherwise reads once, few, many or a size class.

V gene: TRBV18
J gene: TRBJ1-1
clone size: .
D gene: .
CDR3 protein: CASSPPATGETEAFF
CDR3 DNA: TGTGCCAGCTCACCACCCGCCACTGGAGAGACTGAAGCTTTCTTT

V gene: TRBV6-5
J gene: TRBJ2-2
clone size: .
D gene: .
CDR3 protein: CASRMRAGSTGELFF
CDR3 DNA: TGTGCCAGCAGGATGAGGGCGGGGAGCACCGGGGAGCTGTTTTTT

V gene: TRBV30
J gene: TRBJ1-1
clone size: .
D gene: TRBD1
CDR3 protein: CAWNGQGSETEAFF
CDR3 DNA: TGTGCCTGGAACGGACAGGGGTCCGAAACTGAAGCTTTCTTT

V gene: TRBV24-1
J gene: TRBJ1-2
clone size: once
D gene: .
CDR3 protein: CATSTPIRADGYTF
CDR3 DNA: TGTGCCACCAGTACCCCGATCAGGGCCGATGGCTACACCTTC

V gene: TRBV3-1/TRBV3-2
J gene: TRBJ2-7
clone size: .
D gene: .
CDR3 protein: CASSQADSSYEQYF
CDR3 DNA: TGTGCCAGCAGCCAAGCCGACTCTTCCTACGAGCAGTACTTC

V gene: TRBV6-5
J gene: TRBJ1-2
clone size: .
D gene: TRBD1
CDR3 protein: CASRGQGIGGYTF
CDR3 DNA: TGTGCCAGCAGAGGACAGGGGATCGGAGGCTACACCTTC

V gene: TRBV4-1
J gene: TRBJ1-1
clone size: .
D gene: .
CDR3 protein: CASSQEIRGDTEAFF
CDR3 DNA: TGCGCCAGCAGCCAAGAAATCCGAGGTGACACTGAAGCTTTCTTT

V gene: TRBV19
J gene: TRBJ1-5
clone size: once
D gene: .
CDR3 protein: CASSIQSTAGPQHF
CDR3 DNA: TGTGCCAGTAGTATCCAGTCTACCGCGGGGCCCCAGCATTTT

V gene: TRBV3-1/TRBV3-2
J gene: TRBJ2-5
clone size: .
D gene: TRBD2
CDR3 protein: CASSVGLAGGLGETQYF
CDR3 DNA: TGTGCCAGCAGCGTGGGACTAGCGGGGGGGTTGGGAGAGACCCAGTACTTC

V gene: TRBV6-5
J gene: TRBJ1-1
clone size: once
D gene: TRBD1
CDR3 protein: CASLLPGGWTEAFF
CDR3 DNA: TGTGCCAGCCTTCTCCCAGGGGGCTGGACTGAAGCTTTCTTT

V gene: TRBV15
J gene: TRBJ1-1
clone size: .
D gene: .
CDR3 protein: CATSRDPVNREAFF
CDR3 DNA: TGTGCCACCAGCAGAGATCCTGTAAACAGAGAAGCTTTCTTT

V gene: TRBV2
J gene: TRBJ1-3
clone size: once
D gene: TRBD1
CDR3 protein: CAKRTGNGNTIYF
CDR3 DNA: TGTGCCAAAAGGACAGGGAATGGAAACACCATATATTTT

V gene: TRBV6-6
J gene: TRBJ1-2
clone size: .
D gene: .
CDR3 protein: CAGRGLSDGYTF
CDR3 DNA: TGTGCCGGAAGGGGGTTATCCGATGGCTACACCTTC

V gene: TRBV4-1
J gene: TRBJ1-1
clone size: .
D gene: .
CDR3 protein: CASSHLGANTEAFF
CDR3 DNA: TGCGCCAGCAGCCACCTGGGGGCGAACACTGAAGCTTTCTTT

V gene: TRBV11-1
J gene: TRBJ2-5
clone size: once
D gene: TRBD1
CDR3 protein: CASSTGQGAETQYF
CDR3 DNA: TGTGCCAGCAGCACCGGACAGGGTGCGGAGACCCAGTACTTC

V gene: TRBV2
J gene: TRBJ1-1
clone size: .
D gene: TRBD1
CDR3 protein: CASSRDSMNTEAFF
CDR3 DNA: TGTGCCAGCAGCCGGGACAGTATGAACACTGAAGCTTTCTTT

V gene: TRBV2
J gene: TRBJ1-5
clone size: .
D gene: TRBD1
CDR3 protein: CASKRDRGYNQPQHF
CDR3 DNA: TGTGCCAGCAAGCGGGACAGGGGGTATAATCAGCCCCAGCATTTT

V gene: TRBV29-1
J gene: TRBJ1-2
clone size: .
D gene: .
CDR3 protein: CSVETPLSGIPDGYTF
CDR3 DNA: TGCAGCGTTGAAACTCCACTCTCAGGGATCCCAGATGGCTACACCTTC

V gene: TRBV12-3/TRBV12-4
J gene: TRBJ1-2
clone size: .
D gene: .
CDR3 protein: CASSPSGGVGYTF
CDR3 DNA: TGTGCCAGCAGCCCTTCGGGGGGGGTCGGCTACACCTTC

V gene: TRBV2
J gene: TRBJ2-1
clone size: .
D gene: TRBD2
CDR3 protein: CASSRLGGGNNEQFF
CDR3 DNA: TGTGCCAGCAGTAGGTTGGGCGGGGGGAACAATGAGCAGTTCTTC

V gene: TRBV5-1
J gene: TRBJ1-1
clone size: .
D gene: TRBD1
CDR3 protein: CASSFSGQGGNTEAFF
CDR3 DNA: TGCGCCAGCAGCTTTTCGGGACAGGGGGGGAACACTGAAGCTTTCTTT

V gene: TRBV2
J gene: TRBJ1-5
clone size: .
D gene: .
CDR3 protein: CASGGGDDQPQHF
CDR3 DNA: TGTGCCAGCGGGGGAGGGGACGATCAGCCCCAGCATTTT

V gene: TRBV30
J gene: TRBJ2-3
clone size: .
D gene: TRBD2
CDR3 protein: CAWSGLAGDQGGTQYF
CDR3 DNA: TGTGCCTGGAGTGGACTAGCGGGGGACCAGGGAGGTACGCAGTATTTT

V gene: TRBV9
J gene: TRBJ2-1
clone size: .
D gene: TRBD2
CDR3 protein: CASSIKTSRPNEQFF
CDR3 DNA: TGTGCCAGCAGCATCAAGACTAGCCGACCTAATGAGCAGTTCTTC

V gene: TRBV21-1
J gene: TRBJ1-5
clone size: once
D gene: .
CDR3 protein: CASTGTGESNQPQHF
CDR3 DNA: TGTGCCAGCACCGGGACAGGGGAGAGCAATCAGCCCCAGCATTTT

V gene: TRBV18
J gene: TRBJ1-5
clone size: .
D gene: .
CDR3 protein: CASSPQQSSNQPQHF
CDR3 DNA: TGTGCCAGCTCACCTCAACAGAGTAGCAATCAGCCCCAGCATTTT

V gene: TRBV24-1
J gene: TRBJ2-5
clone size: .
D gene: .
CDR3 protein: CATSDHADQRETQYF
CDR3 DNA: TGTGCCACCAGTGATCACGCGGATCAGAGGGAGACCCAGTACTTC

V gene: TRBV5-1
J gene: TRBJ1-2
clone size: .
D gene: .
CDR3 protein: CASRADRSDGYTF
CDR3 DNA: TGCGCCAGCAGGGCTGACAGGTCCGATGGCTACACCTTC

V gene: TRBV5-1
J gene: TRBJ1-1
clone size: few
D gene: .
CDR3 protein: CASSFTGNTEAFF
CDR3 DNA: TGCGCCAGCAGCTTTACAGGGAACACTGAAGCTTTCTTT

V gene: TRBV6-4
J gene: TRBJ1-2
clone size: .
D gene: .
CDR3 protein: CASSESPYEGYTF
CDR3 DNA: TGTGCCAGCAGTGAGAGCCCATATGAGGGCTACACCTTC

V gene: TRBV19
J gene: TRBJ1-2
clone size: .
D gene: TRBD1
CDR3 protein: CASSPADRARNYGYTF
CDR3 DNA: TGTGCCAGTAGTCCCGCGGACAGGGCCCGGAACTATGGCTACACCTTC

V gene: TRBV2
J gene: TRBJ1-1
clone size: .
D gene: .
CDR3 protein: CASSVHRTEAFF
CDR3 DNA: TGTGCCAGCAGTGTCCACAGGACTGAAGCTTTCTTT

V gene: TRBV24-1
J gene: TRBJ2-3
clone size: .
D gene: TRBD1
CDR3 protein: CATGTRTGGFVPQYF
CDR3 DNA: TGTGCCACTGGAACTCGGACAGGGGGCTTTGTACCGCAGTATTTT

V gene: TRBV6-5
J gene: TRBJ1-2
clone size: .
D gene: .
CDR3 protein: CASTQGTGLGYTF
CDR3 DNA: TGTGCCAGCACCCAGGGGACGGGGTTGGGCTACACCTTC

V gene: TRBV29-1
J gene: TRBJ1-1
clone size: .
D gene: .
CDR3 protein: CSVRRGEGDTEAFF
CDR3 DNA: TGCAGCGTGCGGCGCGGGGAGGGGGACACTGAAGCTTTCTTT

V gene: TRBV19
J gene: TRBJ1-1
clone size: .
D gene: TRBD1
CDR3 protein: CASSTPGTGRGTEAFF
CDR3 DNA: TGTGCCAGTAGTACCCCCGGGACAGGGAGGGGGACTGAAGCTTTCTTT